The clone carrying this T cell receptor (beta chain) occurred many times. Its antigen is as yet unknown. Regarding time point: newly diagnosed GD, antithyroid drugs for less than 3 months. From RNA extracted from PBMCs, the TCR library was made. The TCR beta library used iRepertoire HTBI primers with Arm-PCR amplification of CDR3. TCRdb called the multiplex PCR reads again in MiXCR, with one record for every CDR3 protein. The table includes almost 450,000 distinct CDR3 sequences, about 16% detected once. The sample belongs to a study of regulatory T cells in long-lasting Graves disease. Study-wide context: Newly diagnosed Graves' patients had under 3 months of antithyroid drugs. Study results and caveats: Fewer public clonotypes were shared by new patients (over 950) than by persistent patients (2,741).

V was pared by 7 bases and J by 1 base, with 17 bases between. The germline V gene has CDR1 DFQATT and CDR2 SNEGSKA (reference sequence). This CDR3 spans 14 amino acids. These data also formed part of another study, on T cells in Graves' hyperthyroidism and ophthalmopathy. That source adds: Prediction of ophthalmopathy progression came a median 6.5 months pre-onset.

The specimen was peripheral blood mononuclear cells (PBMCs), collected at new diagnosis, from a patient treated with antithyroid drugs. The TCR sequence derives from a woman aged 25-40 years with Graves disease. This chain links TRBV20-1 with TRBJ2-7; D gene ambiguous. DNA of the CDR3: TGCAGTGAAGAATCCTTGAAAGGGTCCTACGAGCAGTACTTC. It translates to CSEESLKGSYEQYF.